This TCR beta chain was recovered during a study of post-analysis software for immune sequencing data. The overall study: Recorded disease courses covered relapsing-remitting, secondary progressive and progressive-relapsing multiple sclerosis. Some patients had no subtype annotation. Study-level results: F measure grouped same-batch samples tightly together. Roughly 5 TRBV segments (TRBV5-6, TRBV5-1 and TRBV20-1 among them) occurred more frequently in patients than in controls. Normalized Chao1 diversity was significantly lower in multiple sclerosis patients than in controls.

The authors incorporated unique molecular identifiers into the TCR beta cDNA libraries. A single record per CDR3 protein comes from TCRdb applying MiXCR to the PCR reads. Of 180,000 or so distinct CDR3 sequences in the sample, 25% to 35% were seen once. V was pared by 5 bases and J by 1 base, with 18 bases between. Germline V CDR1 and CDR2: SGHAT, FQNNGV. The CDR3 is 16 residues long. Points on this clonotype: Its specificity is unknown. This sequence may be a read error, since a much larger clone differs from it by one base.

V is TRBV11-2 and J is TRBJ2-7, with D possibly TRBD1 on 6 matching bases. This receptor was identified in a girl aged 2-17 years with multiple sclerosis. The sequenced sample consisted of blood. CDR3 residues: CASSRSRGSGSYEQYF. The DNA for the CDR3 is TGTGCCAGCAGCCGCTCCAGGGGTTCGGGGTCCTACGAGCAGTACTTC.